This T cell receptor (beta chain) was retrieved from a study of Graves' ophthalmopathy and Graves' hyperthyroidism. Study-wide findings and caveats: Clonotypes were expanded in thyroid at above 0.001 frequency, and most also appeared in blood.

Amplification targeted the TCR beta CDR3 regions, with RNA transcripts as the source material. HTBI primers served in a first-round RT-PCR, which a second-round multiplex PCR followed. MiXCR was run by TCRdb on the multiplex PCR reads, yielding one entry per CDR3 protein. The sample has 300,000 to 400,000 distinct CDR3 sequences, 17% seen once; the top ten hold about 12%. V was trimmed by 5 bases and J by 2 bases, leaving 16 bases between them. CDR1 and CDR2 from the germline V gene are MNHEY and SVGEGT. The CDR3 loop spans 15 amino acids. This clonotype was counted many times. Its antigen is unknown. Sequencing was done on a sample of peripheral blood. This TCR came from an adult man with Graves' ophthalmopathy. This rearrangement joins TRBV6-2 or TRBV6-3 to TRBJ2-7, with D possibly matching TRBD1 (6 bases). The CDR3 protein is CASSTGFQGTYEQYF. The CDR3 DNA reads TGTGCCAGCAGTACCGGGTTTCAGGGGACCTACGAGCAGTACTTC.